The source of this T cell receptor (beta chain) is a study of beta chain features in type 1 diabetes. Study information: There was similarity between patients and healthy donors in age, gender and cell yields.

CD4+ naive, central memory, regulatory and stem cell-like memory cells were sorted via CD45RO/CCR7/CD25/CD127/CD95/CD27. As for this clone: Its antigen is unidentified. The sample has other DNA sequences that encode this CDR3 too.

Study-level results: Unsettled here was the matter of whether HLA type influences TCRB rearrangement.

Sequenced material consisted of expressed TCRB transcripts (all of the isolated RNA was reverse transcribed). Average reads for naive, central memory and regulatory T cell samples were roughly 3.4 million. Using immunoSEQ multiplex PCR, the repertoire was profiled, and TCRdb retains in-frame clones only, with some absent. The table has some 330,000 clones, more than 9.5% seen once; the top ten hold 0.015%. The clonotype originates from a woman aged 25 to 45 in good health. The source material was naive CD4+ T cells from blood.

The CDR3 DNA follows: TGTGCCAGCTCACCCGACAGGGTAAATAATCAGCCCCAGCATTTT. It yields the protein CASSPDRVNNQPQHF. The V gene is TRBV18, the J gene TRBJ1-5; 7 bases are a match to TRBD1. This CDR3 comprises 15 residues. Trimming removed 3 bases from V and 4 bases from J; junction bases left unmatched: 6. Germline values: CDR1 KGHSH, CDR2 LQKENI.